Shown below are 26 T cell receptor beta chains from a single sample sequenced in a study of CD8 T cells in Susac syndrome. It was with random hexamers that roughly 0.45 to 1 ug RNA was reverse transcribed. TCRdb re-derived calls from the immunoSEQ multiplex PCR reads in MiXCR, one entry per CDR3 protein. The sample has tens of thousands of distinct CDR3 sequences; around 93% are singletons. Sequencing was done on a sample of CD4+ T cells from PBMCs. The receptor set was obtained from a human donor with Susac syndrome.

The chain carries TRBV29-1 and TRBJ1-4; the D is unclear. Germline V CDR1 and CDR2: SQVTM, ANQGSEA. This CDR3 is 14 amino acids long. Trimming took off 4 bases at V and 5 bases at J, with 14 bases between the two ends. The CDR3 DNA sequence: TGCAGCGTTGCAAGGGCCGGATTAAATGAAAAACTGTTTTTT. Its translation is CSVARAGLNEKLFF.

CDR3 coding DNA: TGTGCCAGCAGCCTTCTAGCGGAGGCCGCTAGCACAGATACGCAGTATTTT. Translated: CASSLLAEAASTDTQYF. The chain is built from TRBV7-9 and TRBJ2-3, with 7 bases aligning to TRBD2. Losses at the gene ends were 5 bases for V and 0 bases for J; bases not matched to a gene: 11. CDR3 length: 17 amino acids. Germline V gives CDR1 SEHNR, CDR2 FQNEAQ (reference sequence).

The rearrangement joins TRBV20-1 to TRBJ2-3; D is unclear. V was clipped by 1 base and J by 5 bases, with 16 bases between them. This CDR3 is built from 15 residues. Per the germline V gene, CDR1 is DFQATT and CDR2 is SNEGSKA (reference sequence). The CDR3 here is CSARVVQSWGDTQYF. Written as DNA, the CDR3 is TGCAGTGCTAGAGTGGTGCAATCGTGGGGAGATACGCAGTATTTT.

The chain joins TRBV28 to TRBJ2-2; D remains unclear. V was pared by 7 bases and J by 0 bases, with 12 bases between. Germline V lookup: CDR1 MDHEN, CDR2 SYDVKM. The CDR3 consists of 15 residues. The CDR3 sequence is CASTPTGPNTGELFF. The CDR3 nucleotides read TGTGCCAGCACCCCGACCGGGCCGAACACCGGGGAGCTGTTTTTT. Using reference TRBV28 and TRBJ2-2 for the parts outside the CDR3, the full variable domain is DVKVTQSSRYLVKRTGEKVFLECVQDMDHENMFWYRQDPGLGLRLIYFSYDVKMKEKGDIPEGYSVSREKKERFSLILESASTNQTSMYLCASTPTGPNTGELFFGEGSRLTVL.

J is TRBJ2-7 and V is TRBV12-3 or TRBV12-4; TRBD1 might be the D (5 bases). V was trimmed by 4 bases and J by 5 bases, leaving 15 bases between them. This CDR3 is built from 14 residues. This CDR3 reads CASSSWGPFHEQYF. CDR3 in DNA: TGTGCCAGCAGTTCGTGGGGCCCCTTCCACGAGCAGTACTTC.

The J gene is TRBJ1-5, the V gene TRBV6-2 or TRBV6-3; TRBD1 matches at 9 bases. Germline-derived CDR1 and CDR2 are MNHEY and SVGEGT. This CDR3 has 16 residues. The V gene end was trimmed by 6 bases and the J gene end by 2 bases; junction bases not matched to a gene: 8. CDR3 amino acids: CASSPWTGAGNQPQHF. Written as DNA, the CDR3 is TGTGCCAGCAGCCCATGGACAGGGGCGGGCAATCAGCCCCAGCATTTT.

The gene calls are TRBV7-2 and TRBJ1-2; no firm D call. V was trimmed by 6 bases and J by 4 bases, leaving 12 bases between them. Germline V gene data show CDR1 as SGHTA and CDR2 as FQGNSA. The CDR3 has 13 amino acids. The CDR3 here is CASSPDYVYGYTF. The CDR3 DNA follows: TGTGCCAGCAGTCCAGACTACGTCTATGGCTACACCTTC.

The chain joins TRBV19 to TRBJ1-5; the D gene is possibly TRBD1 (5 bases). The CDR3 is 16 residues long. Germline V gives CDR1 LNHDA, CDR2 SQIVND (reference sequence). The V and J ends lost 4 bases and 2 bases respectively, with 15 bases between them. Written as DNA, the CDR3 is TGTGCCAGTAGTACCCTCAGGGAAGGAGGCAATCAGCCCCAGCATTTT. This translates into CASSTLREGGNQPQHF.

This chain joins TRBV28 and TRBJ1-2; D gene unclear. The CDR3 contains 16 residues. Deletions cut 2 bases from V and 2 bases from J, with 15 bases between. Germline V gene lookup returns CDR1 MDHEN and CDR2 SYDVKM. CDR3 sequence (DNA): TGTGCCAGCAGTTTACCCATCGAGGGATTAAACTATGGCTACACCTTC. It translates to CASSLPIEGLNYGYTF.

This clonotype has a single count. The rearrangement uses TRBV6-1 and TRBJ2-4, with D unclear. With 7 bases removed from V and 6 bases from J, the gap between germline ends came to 19 bases. The CDR3 covers 15 residues. Germline loops: CDR1 MNHNS, CDR2 SASEGT. CDR3 loop: CASIRDMAAANIQYF. CDR3 bases: TGTGCCAGCATCCGAGACATGGCGGCAGCAAACATTCAGTACTTC.

The genes are TRBV19 and TRBJ2-1; D may match TRBD1 or TRBD2 (5 bases each). The CDR3 length is 16 residues. Germline CDR1 is LNHDA and CDR2 is SQIVND (reference sequence). V lost 2 bases and J 5 bases, leaving 16 bases between the germline ends. CDR3 sequence reads: CASSIRVGANHNEQFF. The CDR3 DNA follows: TGTGCCAGTAGTATAAGGGTCGGGGCCAACCACAATGAGCAGTTCTTC.

This clonotype was recorded only once. This sequence joins TRBV3-1 and TRBJ1-2; D might be TRBD1 (5 bases). The CDR3 extends over 13 amino acids. Germline V gene data show CDR1 as LGHDT and CDR2 as YNNKEL (reference sequence). The V gene lost 6 bases and the J gene lost 8 bases, with 16 bases spanning the gap. DNA for the CDR3: TGTGCCAGCAGTCTTCAGGGAGGAGAGGGCTACACCTTC. Residues: CASSLQGGEGYTF.

This clonotype showed up just a few times. The chain joins TRBV28 to TRBJ2-5; 11 nucleotides match TRBD1. This CDR3 is built from 14 residues. J lost 4 bases, V lost 5 bases, and 3 bases had no gene match. Germline CDR1 and CDR2: MDHEN and SYDVKM. The CDR3 protein is CASSPGTGGETQYF. DNA for the CDR3: TGTGCCAGCAGTCCCGGGACAGGGGGAGAGACCCAGTACTTC.

The CDR3 region has the DNA TGTGCCAGCAGCCCGCCCCTGGAACCCCAAGAGACCCAGTACTTC. Amino acids: CASSPPLEPQETQYF. The chain employs TRBV28 and TRBJ2-5; D uncertain. CDR1 and CDR2 from the germline V gene are MDHEN and SYDVKM. The CDR3 totals 15 residues. Trimming took 6 bases from V and 1 from J, leaving 15 bases between them.

The CDR3 nucleotides are TGTGCCAGCTCACCGACAGGCTATAATTCACCCCTCCACTTT. Translation gives CASSPTGYNSPLHF. The chain carries TRBV18 and TRBJ1-6; D might be TRBD1 (6 bases). Trimming took 3 bases from V and 3 from J, leaving 6 bases between them. The CDR3 runs 14 residues. From germline, CDR1 is KGHSH and CDR2 LQKENI.

This chain links TRBV7-3 with TRBJ2-3, with 8 bases identical to TRBD1. The CDR3 covers 16 residues. Losses at the gene ends were 4 bases for V and 4 bases for J; bases not matched to a gene: 10. In germline, CDR1 is SGHTA, CDR2 FQGTGA. CDR3 residues: CASSSRTGLGADTQYF. The CDR3 DNA sequence: TGTGCCAGCAGCTCCCGGACAGGGTTGGGTGCAGATACGCAGTATTTT.

The rearrangement joins TRBV27 to TRBJ1-4; 9 nucleotides align to TRBD1. The CDR3 runs to 15 residues. J gave up 6 bases and V 7 bases, and 9 bases lay outside the gene matches. Germline assignment: CDR1 MNHEY and CDR2 SMNVEV (reference sequence). The CDR3 reads CASKFHRGRDEKLFF. The CDR3 DNA is TGTGCCAGCAAGTTCCACAGGGGGCGCGATGAAAAACTGTTTTTT.

This chain uses TRBV7-3 with TRBJ2-2, with a tentative D call TRBD2 (6 bases). The CDR3 consists of 14 residues. V lost 3 bases and J 4 bases, leaving 9 bases between the germline ends. Germline V gives CDR1 SGHTA, CDR2 FQGTGA. The CDR3 is CASSFAGSTGELFF. The CDR3 coding sequence is TGTGCCAGCAGCTTCGCCGGGAGCACCGGGGAGCTGTTTTTT. The full variable domain, rest sourced from reference TRBV7-3 and TRBJ2-2, is GAGVSQTPSNKVTEKGKYVELRCDPISGHTALYWYRQSLGQGPEFLIYFQGTGAADDSGLPNDRFFAVRPEGSVSTLKIQRTERGDSAVYLCASSFAGSTGELFFGEGSRLTVL.

The genes are TRBV6-2 or TRBV6-3 and TRBJ2-1; unclear D gene. The germline V gene has CDR1 MNHEY and CDR2 SVGEGT. V was pared by 2 bases and J by 0 bases, with 8 bases between. The CDR3 is 15 residues long. The chain's CDR3 is CASSYDRSSYNEQFF. The DNA for the CDR3 is TGTGCCAGCAGTTACGATCGGAGCTCCTACAATGAGCAGTTCTTC.

This clonotype appeared once. This chain uses TRBV12-3 or TRBV12-4 with TRBJ1-1; TRBD1 agrees at 8 bases. This CDR3 is 14 amino acids long. V was clipped by 6 bases and J by 4 bases; unmatched bases: 7. In DNA form, the CDR3 reads TGTGCCAGCAGCTGGACAGGGAGGGGCACTGAAGCTTTCTTT. Translated: CASSWTGRGTEAFF.

The chain employs TRBV3-1 and TRBJ1-6; unclear D gene. The CDR3 is 12 amino acids. V was clipped by 8 bases and J by 1 base, with 3 bases between them. The V gene's germline CDR1 is LGHDT and CDR2 YNNKEL (reference sequence). CDR3 DNA sequence: TGTGCCAGCGGGTCCTATAATTCACCCCTCCACTTT. It yields the protein CASGSYNSPLHF.

This rearrangement joins TRBV18 to TRBJ2-6, with D possibly TRBD1 on 6 matching bases. V was trimmed by 1 base and J by 0 bases, leaving 16 bases between them. Germline V CDR1 and CDR2: KGHSH, LQKENI. The CDR3 loop spans 19 amino acids. DNA of the CDR3: TGTGCCAGCTCACCACTAAGGCCAAAGGGGGACTCTGGGGCCAACGTCCTGACTTTC. Translation gives CASSPLRPKGDSGANVLTF.

The J gene is TRBJ2-7, the V gene TRBV20-1; 8 nucleotides line up with TRBD2. The CDR3 extends over 13 amino acids. Germline CDR1 reads DFQATT; CDR2 reads SNEGSKA (reference sequence). Germline trimming cut 5 bases from V and 3 bases from J; bases unmatched to any gene: 6. The CDR3 DNA sequence: TGCAGTGCTTGTCGGGGGGGACGCTACGAGCAGTACTTC. As protein: CSACRGGRYEQYF.

This chain links TRBV29-1 with TRBJ2-2; 11 bases align to TRBD1. Germline lookup yields CDR1 SQVTM and CDR2 ANQGSEA. CDR3 length: 15 amino acids. With 6 bases clipped from V and 7 bases from J, the junction kept 10 bases outside the gene matches. CDR3 loop: CSVQKDRGRSGELFF. The CDR3 bases are TGCAGCGTGCAAAAGGACAGGGGGCGTAGCGGGGAGCTGTTTTTT.

The V gene is TRBV20-1, the J gene TRBJ1-2; maybe TRBD1 (6 bases). V was clipped by 0 bases and J by 4 bases, with 12 bases between them. The germline CDR1 and CDR2 sequences are DFQATT and SNEGSKA (reference sequence). The CDR3 loop spans 14 amino acids. The CDR3 nucleotides read TGCAGTGCTAGAGATACCAGGGGAGGCTATGGCTACACCTTC. This codes for CSARDTRGGYGYTF.

V usage is TRBV18 and J usage is TRBJ2-1; the D is unclear. V dropped 3 bases and J dropped 7 bases, with 10 bases sitting between them. Looked up from germline, CDR1 is KGHSH and CDR2 is LQKENI. CDR3 size: 13 residues. CDR3 nucleotide sequence: TGTGCCAGCTCACCGTCTGGGGATAATGAGCAGTTCTTC. Its protein product is CASSPSGDNEQFF.